The next 2 T cell receptor beta chains were all read from a single sample in a study of naive and memory T cell subsets. Amplification of ligated cDNA took four PCR rounds with SP2 and nested alpha and beta constant primers. TCRdb passed the 5' RACE reads through MiXCR, listing each CDR3 protein once. The table lists 25,000 to 35,000 distinct CDR3 sequences, 16% of them singletons. TCR cDNA received a 3' ligated oligonucleotide that carried a UMI. Source of these receptors: a female donor in good health.

The chain employs TRBV25-1 and TRBJ1-6; 8 bases agree with TRBD1. V shed 1 base and J 9 bases; nucleotides not matched to a gene: 11. The CDR3 has 17 amino acids. Germline V gene sequence: CDR1 MGHDK, CDR2 SYGVNS. CDR3 coding DNA: TGTGCCAGCAGTGAATGGGGGGTTTGGGGGACAGGTTCACCCCTCCACTTT. Protein product: CASSEWGVWGTGSPLHF.

In its sample, this clonotype was seen once. The chain carries TRBV7-9 and TRBJ2-5, with D hard to call. There are 14 residues in the CDR3. Trimming removed 2 bases from V and 1 base from J, with 8 bases in between. Germline CDR1 is SEHNR and CDR2 is FQNEAQ (reference sequence). The CDR3 DNA reads TGTGCCAGCAGCTTATCAGCGATCCAAGAGACCCAGTACTTC. Residues: CASSLSAIQETQYF.